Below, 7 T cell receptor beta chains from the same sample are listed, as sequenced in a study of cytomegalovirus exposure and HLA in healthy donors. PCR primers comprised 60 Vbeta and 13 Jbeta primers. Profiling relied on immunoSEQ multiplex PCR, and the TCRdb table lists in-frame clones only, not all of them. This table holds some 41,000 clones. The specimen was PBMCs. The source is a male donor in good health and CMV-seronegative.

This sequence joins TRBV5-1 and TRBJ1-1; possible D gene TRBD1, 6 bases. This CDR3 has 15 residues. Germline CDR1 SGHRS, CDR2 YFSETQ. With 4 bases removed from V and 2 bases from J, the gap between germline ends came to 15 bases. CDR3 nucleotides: TGCGCCAGCAGCCGTTCCGGGGGGGGCAACACTGAAGCTTTCTTT. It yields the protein CASSRSGGGNTEAFF. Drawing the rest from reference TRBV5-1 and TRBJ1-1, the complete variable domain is KAGVTQTPRYLIKTRGQQVTLSCSPISGHRSVSWYQQTPGQGLQFLFEYFSETQRNKGNFPGRFSGRQFSNSRSEMNVSTLELGDSALYLCASSRSGGGNTEAFFGQGTRLTVV.

This CDR3 reads CASRWTANYGYTF. Written as DNA, the CDR3 is TGTGCCAGTAGATGGACAGCTAACTATGGCTACACCTTC. This chain links TRBV19 with TRBJ1-2; the D gene is possibly TRBD1 (6 bases). Germline CDR1 LNHDA, CDR2 SQIVND (reference sequence). Trimming pared 6 bases from V and 0 bases from J, leaving 8 bases between. This CDR3 is 13 amino acids long.

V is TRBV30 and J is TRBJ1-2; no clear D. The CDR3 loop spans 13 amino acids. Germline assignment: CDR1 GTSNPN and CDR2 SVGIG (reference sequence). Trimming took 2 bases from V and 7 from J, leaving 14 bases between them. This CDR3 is CAWSSTGSGGYTF. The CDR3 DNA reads TGTGCCTGGAGTTCCACGGGGTCGGGTGGCTACACCTTC.

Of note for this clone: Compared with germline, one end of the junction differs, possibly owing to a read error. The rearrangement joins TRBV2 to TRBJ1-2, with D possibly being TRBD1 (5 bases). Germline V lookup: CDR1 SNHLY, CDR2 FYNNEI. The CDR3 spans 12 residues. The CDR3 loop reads CASTRRDYGYNF. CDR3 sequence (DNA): TGTGCCAGCACCCGGAGGGACTATGGCTACAACTTC.

DNA for the CDR3: TGTGCCAGCAGCCCTCATGGGGGGTCCTACAATGAGCAGTTCTTC. It codes for CASSPHGGSYNEQFF. The V call is TRBV7-3, the J call TRBJ2-1; tentative D call: TRBD2 (6 bases). CDR1 and CDR2 (germline): SGHTA, FQGTGA. V was clipped by 5 bases and J by 1 base, with 12 bases between them. This CDR3 region has 15 residues.

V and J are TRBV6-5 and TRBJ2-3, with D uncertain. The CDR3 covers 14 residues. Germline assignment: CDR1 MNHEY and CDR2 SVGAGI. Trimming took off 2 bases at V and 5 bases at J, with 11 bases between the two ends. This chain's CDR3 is CASSYGASGDTQYF. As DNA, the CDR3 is TGTGCCAGCAGTTACGGTGCCTCGGGAGATACGCAGTATTTT.

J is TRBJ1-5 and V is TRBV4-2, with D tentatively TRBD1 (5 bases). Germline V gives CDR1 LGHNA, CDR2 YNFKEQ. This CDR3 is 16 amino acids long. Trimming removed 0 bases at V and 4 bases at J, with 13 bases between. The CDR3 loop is CASSQEGQAGNQPQHF. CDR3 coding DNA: TGTGCCAGCAGCCAAGAGGGGCAGGCGGGGAATCAGCCCCAGCATTTT.